These T cell receptor beta chains were read from a single sample in a study of CD8+ T cells in alopecia areata. The protocol was immunoSEQ multiplex PCR, while the TCRdb copy is restricted to in-frame clones and leaves out a portion. The sample has some 120,000 clones; around 50% are singletons. The sequencing here drew on CD8+ T cells sorted from blood, taken at week 24, from a patient treated with tofacitinib. The receptor set was obtained from a human donor with alopecia areata. Each CDR3 is given with its conserved first and last residue. A D gene is named only where the DNA matches it firmly. Clone size appears in some rows only: once, few, many, or a class for an expanded clone.

TRBD1	NA	TRBV29-1	TRBJ2-7	TGCAGCGTTACCCGTCGGGACAGGGACTCCTACGAGCAGTACTTC	CSVTRRDRDSYEQYF
NA	NA	TRBV11-2	TRBJ2-2	TGTGCCAGCAGCTCCCTGGAGTATAACACCGGGGAGCTGTTTTTT	CASSSLEYNTGELFF
TRBD2	few	TRBV10-3	TRBJ2-1	TGTGCCATCAGAATTGGACTAGCGGCGTACAATGAGCAGTTCTTC	CAIRIGLAAYNEQFF
NA	NA	TRBV4-3	TRBJ1-1	TGCGCCAGCAGCCAAGACTTGGCGGTCACTGAAGCTTTCTTT	CASSQDLAVTEAFF
NA	few	TRBV7-9	TRBJ1-1	TGTGCCAGCAGCTTAGATCTTTATGGAGGAAACACTGAAGCTTTCTTT	CASSLDLYGGNTEAFF
NA	few	TRBV4-1	TRBJ2-2	TGCGCCAGCAGCCAAGATCCCGGGGAGCTGTTTTTT	CASSQDPGELFF
TRBD1	NA	TRBV27	TRBJ1-1	TGTGCCAGCAGCCCTGACAGGGAGAACACTGAAGCTTTCTTT	CASSPDRENTEAFF
NA	NA	TRBV19	TRBJ1-1	TGTGCCAGTAGTATAGGCCAGATGAACACTGAAGCTTTCTTT	CASSIGQMNTEAFF
NA	NA	TRBV19	TRBJ1-5	TGTGCCAGTAGTCCGAGGGGGGGCCAGCCCCAGCATTTT	CASSPRGGQPQHF
TRBD2	NA	TRBV29-1	TRBJ2-7	TGCAGCGCCGTGGGGACTAGCGGGTACGAGCAGTACTTC	CSAVGTSGYEQYF
NA	NA	TRBV5-1	TRBJ2-1	TGCGCCAGCAGCCACATCCGACCCCCGGCGGGCGATGAGCAGTTCTTC	CASSHIRPPAGDEQFF
NA	NA	TRBV10-3	TRBJ2-7	TGTGCCATCAGTGAAGACGGGGGTTACGAGCAGTACTTC	CAISEDGGYEQYF
NA	few	TRBV29-1	TRBJ2-5	TGCAGCGTTGCGGGGGGCGAGTACCAAGAGACCCAGTACTTC	CSVAGGEYQETQYF
NA	NA	TRBV4-1	TRBJ1-2	TGCGCCAGCAGCCCAGGACTGAACTATGGCTACACCTTC	CASSPGLNYGYTF
NA	few	TRBV27	TRBJ1-5	TGTGCCAGCAGTTCCGACAGCCTTTTAAATCAGCCCCAGCATTTT	CASSSDSLLNQPQHF
NA	NA	TRBV27	TRBJ1-5	TGTGCCAGTTCCGACGGAGTCAATCAGCCCCAGCATTTT	CASSDGVNQPQHF
TRBD2	NA	TRBV27	TRBJ2-1	TGTGCCAGCAGTTTACTGCTAGCGGGGGGGCCCTCCTACAATGAGCAGTTCTTC	CASSLLLAGGPSYNEQFF
NA	NA	TRBV4-3	TRBJ1-2	TGCGCCAGCAGCCAAGATTTAGCGTATGGCTACACCTTC	CASSQDLAYGYTF